In this sample, the clone carrying this TCR beta chain turned up once. How the authors handled the data: Nucleated cell number was recorded as an estimate derived from reference gene primer amplification. The data were produced by immunoSEQ multiplex PCR, yet TCRdb's version contains in-frame clones alone and is incomplete. That table furnishes V, J and clone size, whereas the DNA furnished D and trimming. The table records about 120,000 clones, 75% to 85% of them present only once. Germline V gene lookup returns CDR1 SNHLY and CDR2 FYNNEI. V was cut by 2 bases and J by 1 base, with 8 bases left in between. The CDR3 runs 14 residues. The entry originates in a study of blood T cell repertoires in COVID-19.

The TCR was taken from a human donor in a cohort sampled during active COVID-19. Sequencing was performed on peripheral blood. The chain uses TRBV2 and TRBJ2-5, with D possibly being TRBD1 (7 bases). The CDR3 bases are TGTGCCAGCAGTGAACAGGGGGGCCAAGAGACCCAGTACTTC. Encoded protein: CASSEQGGQETQYF.